The 7 T cell receptor beta chains below come from one sample, sequenced in a study of T cell responses to AZD1222 COVID-19 vaccine. Sequencing was performed with immunoSEQ multiplex PCR; in TCRdb, only in-frame clones are kept and a portion is missing. Among about 130,000 clones listed, 84% were seen once. The specimen was peripheral blood, collected on day 0 of AZD1222 vaccination. Receptors were obtained from an adult in good health.

The sample holds one count of this clone. The V and J genes are TRBV27 and TRBJ2-6; tentatively, D is TRBD1 or TRBD2 (7 bases each). CDR3 length: 22 amino acids. The V gene's germline CDR1 is MNHEY and CDR2 SMNVEV (reference sequence). The germline V and J ends were trimmed by 5 bases and 0 bases, with 29 bases remaining between them. The CDR3 spells CASSPRGHRGGGSPSGANVLTF. The CDR3 nucleotides are TGTGCCAGCAGTCCGCGTGGCCACAGGGGAGGGGGAAGCCCCTCTGGGGCCAACGTCCTGACTTTC.

The rearrangement uses TRBV6-5 and TRBJ2-7; D possibly corresponds to TRBD1 (7 bases). The CDR3 extends over 13 amino acids. V was pared by 7 bases and J by 6 bases, with 16 bases between. Germline V gene sequence: CDR1 MNHEY, CDR2 SVGAGI. CDR3 residues: CASNERQGGEQYF. CDR3 bases: TGTGCCAGCAACGAACGACAGGGAGGCGAGCAGTACTTC.

J is TRBJ2-3 and V is TRBV29-1; TRBD2 aligns across 8 bases. In germline, CDR1 is SQVTM, CDR2 ANQGSEA. The CDR3 is made up of 16 amino acids. Trimming took 4 bases from V and 2 from J; bases not matched to a gene: 11. CDR3 loop: CSVGGAQRGTTDTQYF. In DNA, the CDR3 is TGCAGCGTTGGAGGGGCACAGCGGGGGACCACAGATACGCAGTATTTT.

This chain uses TRBV27 with TRBJ1-1, with D hard to call. The ends were cut back, 6 bases at V and 6 bases at J, with 14 bases in the middle. This CDR3 has 13 amino acids. Per the germline V gene, CDR1 is MNHEY and CDR2 is SMNVEV (reference sequence). The CDR3 here is CASRLAGSAEAFF. CDR3 DNA: TGTGCCAGCAGGTTGGCGGGGAGCGCTGAAGCTTTCTTT.

The chain recombines TRBV20-1 with TRBJ1-1; D remains ambiguous. Trimming removed 3 bases from V and 3 bases from J, with 5 bases in between. Germline values: CDR1 DFQATT, CDR2 SNEGSKA (reference sequence). The CDR3 is 11 amino acids. The CDR3 loop reads CSASRYTEAFF. CDR3 sequence (DNA): TGCAGTGCTAGCAGGTACACTGAAGCTTTCTTT.

This sequence joins TRBV18 and TRBJ2-2; 8 nucleotides match TRBD2. The CDR3 spans 16 residues. The V and J ends lost 0 bases and 4 bases, in that order; junction bases with no gene match: 4. Germline CDR1 reads KGHSH; CDR2 reads LQKENI. DNA of the CDR3: TGTGCCAGCTCACCACCACCGGGGGGGATCACCGGGGAGCTGTTTTTT. This sequence encodes CASSPPPGGITGELFF.

This chain links TRBV12-3 or TRBV12-4 with TRBJ2-7, with D possibly matching TRBD2 (6 bases). V shed 5 bases and J shed 5 bases, with 13 bases lying between them. The CDR3 covers 13 residues. The CDR3 DNA is TGTGCCAGCAGTCGACTAGGAGTAGACGAGCAGTACTTC. It translates to CASSRLGVDEQYF.